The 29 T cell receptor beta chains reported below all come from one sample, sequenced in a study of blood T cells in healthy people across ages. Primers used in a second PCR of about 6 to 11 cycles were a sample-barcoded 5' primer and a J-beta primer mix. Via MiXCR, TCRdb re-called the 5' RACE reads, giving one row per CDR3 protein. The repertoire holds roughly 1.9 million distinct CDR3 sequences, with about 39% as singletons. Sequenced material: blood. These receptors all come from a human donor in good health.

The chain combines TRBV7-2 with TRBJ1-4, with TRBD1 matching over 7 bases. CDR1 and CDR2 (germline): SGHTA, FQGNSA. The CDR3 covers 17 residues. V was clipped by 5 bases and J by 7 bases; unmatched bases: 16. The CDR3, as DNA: TGTGCCAGCAGCCAATATGTACCGAGGGGGCTTGGTGAAAAACTGTTTTTT. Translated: CASSQYVPRGLGEKLFF.

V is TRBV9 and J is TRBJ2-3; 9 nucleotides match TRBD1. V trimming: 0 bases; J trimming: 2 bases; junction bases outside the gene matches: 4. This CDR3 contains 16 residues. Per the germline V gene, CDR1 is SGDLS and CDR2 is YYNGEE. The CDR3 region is CASSVVTGGPTDTQYF. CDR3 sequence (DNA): TGTGCCAGCAGCGTAGTGACAGGGGGACCCACAGATACGCAGTATTTT.

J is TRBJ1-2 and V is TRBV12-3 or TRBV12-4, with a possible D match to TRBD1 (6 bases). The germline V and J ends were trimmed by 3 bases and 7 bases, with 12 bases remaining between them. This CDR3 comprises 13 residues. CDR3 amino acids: CASSLGGHGGYTF. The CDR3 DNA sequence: TGTGCCAGCAGTTTGGGGGGCCATGGTGGCTACACCTTC.

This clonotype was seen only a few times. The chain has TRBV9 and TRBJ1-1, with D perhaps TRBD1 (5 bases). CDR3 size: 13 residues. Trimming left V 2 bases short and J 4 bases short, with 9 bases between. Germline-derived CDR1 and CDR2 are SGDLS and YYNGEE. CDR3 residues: CASSVSQGTEAFF. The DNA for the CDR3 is TGTGCCAGCAGCGTCTCTCAGGGCACTGAAGCTTTCTTT.

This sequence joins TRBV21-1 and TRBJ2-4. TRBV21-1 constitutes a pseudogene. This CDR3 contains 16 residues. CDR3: CASSTWPTLGKNIQYF. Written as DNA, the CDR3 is TGTGCCAGCAGCACCTGGCCGACCTTAGGCAAAAACATTCAGTACTTC.

For the CDR3, the DNA is TGCAGTGCTAGAGCGATCCTTCATCAGCCCCAGCATTTT. Translation gives CSARAILHQPQHF. This chain connects TRBV20-1 to TRBJ1-5; D is undetermined. V lost 1 base, J lost 5 bases, and 9 bases lay in between. Germline CDR1 and CDR2: DFQATT and SNEGSKA (reference sequence). The CDR3 loop spans 13 amino acids.

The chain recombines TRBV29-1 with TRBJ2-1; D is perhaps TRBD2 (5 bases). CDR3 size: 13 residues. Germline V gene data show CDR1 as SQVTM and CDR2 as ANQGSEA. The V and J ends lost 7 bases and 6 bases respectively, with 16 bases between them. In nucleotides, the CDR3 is TGCAGCGGGCGAGAGGGCGGCAGCAATGAGCAGTTCTTC. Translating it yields CSGREGGSNEQFF.

CDR3 residues: CASSPDRRLYGYTF. The CDR3 nucleotides are TGTGCCAGCAGCCCCGACAGAAGGCTTTATGGCTACACCTTC. The chain is built from TRBV9 and TRBJ1-2; the D gene is possibly TRBD1 (5 bases). This CDR3 is built from 14 residues. V was pared by 4 bases and J by 5 bases, with 15 bases between. Germline lookup yields CDR1 SGDLS and CDR2 YYNGEE.

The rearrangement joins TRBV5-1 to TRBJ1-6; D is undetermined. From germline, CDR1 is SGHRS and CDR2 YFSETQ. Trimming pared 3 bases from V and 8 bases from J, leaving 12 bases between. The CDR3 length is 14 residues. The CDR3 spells CASSSWGGDSPLHF. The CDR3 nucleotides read TGCGCCAGCAGCTCTTGGGGAGGTGATTCACCCCTCCACTTT.

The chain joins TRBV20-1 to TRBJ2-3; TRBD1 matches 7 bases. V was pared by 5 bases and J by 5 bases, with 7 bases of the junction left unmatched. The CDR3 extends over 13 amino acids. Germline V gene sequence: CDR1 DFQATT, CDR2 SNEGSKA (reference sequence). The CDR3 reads CSALNRGKDTQYF. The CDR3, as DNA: TGCAGTGCTCTTAACAGGGGTAAAGATACGCAGTATTTT.

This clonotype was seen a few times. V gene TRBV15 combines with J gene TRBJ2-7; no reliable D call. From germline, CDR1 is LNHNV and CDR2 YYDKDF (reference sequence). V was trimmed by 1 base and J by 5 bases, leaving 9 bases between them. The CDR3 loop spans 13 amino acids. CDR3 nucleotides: TGTGCCACCAGCAGAGTCCTTGAGGACGAGCAGTACTTC. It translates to CATSRVLEDEQYF.

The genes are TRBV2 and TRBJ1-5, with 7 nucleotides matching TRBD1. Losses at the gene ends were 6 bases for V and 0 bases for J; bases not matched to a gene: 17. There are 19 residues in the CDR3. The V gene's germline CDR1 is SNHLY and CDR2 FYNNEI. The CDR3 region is CASSATKGQRVYSNQPQHF. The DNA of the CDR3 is TGTGCCAGCAGCGCCACAAAGGGACAGCGGGTATATAGCAATCAGCCCCAGCATTTT.

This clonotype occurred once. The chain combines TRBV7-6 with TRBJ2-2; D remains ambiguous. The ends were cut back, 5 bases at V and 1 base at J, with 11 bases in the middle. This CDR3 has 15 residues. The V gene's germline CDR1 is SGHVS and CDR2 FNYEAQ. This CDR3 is CASSPEVKNTGELFF. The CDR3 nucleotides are TGTGCCAGCAGCCCCGAGGTGAAGAACACCGGGGAGCTGTTTTTT.

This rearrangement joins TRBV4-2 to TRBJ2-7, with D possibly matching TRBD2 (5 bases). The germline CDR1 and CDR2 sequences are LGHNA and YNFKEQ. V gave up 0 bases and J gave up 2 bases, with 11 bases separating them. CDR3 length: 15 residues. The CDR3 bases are TGTGCCAGCAGCCAAGATTGGGTCGGGGCCTACGAGCAGTACTTC. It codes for CASSQDWVGAYEQYF.

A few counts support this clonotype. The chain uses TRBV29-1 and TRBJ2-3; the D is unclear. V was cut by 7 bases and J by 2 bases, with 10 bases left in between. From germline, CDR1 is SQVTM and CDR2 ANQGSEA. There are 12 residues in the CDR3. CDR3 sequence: CSGLGDTDTQYF. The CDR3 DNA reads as TGCAGCGGGTTAGGTGACACAGATACGCAGTATTTT.

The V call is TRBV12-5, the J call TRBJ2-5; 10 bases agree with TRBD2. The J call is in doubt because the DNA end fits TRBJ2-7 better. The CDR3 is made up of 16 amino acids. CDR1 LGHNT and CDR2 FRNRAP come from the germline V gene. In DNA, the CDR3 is TGTGCTAGTGGTTTACAAAGCGGGGGGGCCTCCTACGAGCAGTACTTC. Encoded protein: CASGLQSGGASYEQYF.

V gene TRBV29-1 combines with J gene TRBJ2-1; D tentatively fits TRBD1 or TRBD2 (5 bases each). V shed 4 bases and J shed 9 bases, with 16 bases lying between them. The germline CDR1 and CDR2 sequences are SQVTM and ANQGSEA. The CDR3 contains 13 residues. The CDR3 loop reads CSVGMRAGGEQFF. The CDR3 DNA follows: TGCAGCGTTGGGATGCGGGCTGGGGGTGAGCAGTTCTTC.

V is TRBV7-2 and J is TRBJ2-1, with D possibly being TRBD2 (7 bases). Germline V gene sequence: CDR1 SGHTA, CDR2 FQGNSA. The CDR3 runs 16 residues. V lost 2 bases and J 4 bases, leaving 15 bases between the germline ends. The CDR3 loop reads CASSLTAGTYYNEQFF. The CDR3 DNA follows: TGTGCCAGCAGCTTAACAGCGGGGACATATTACAATGAGCAGTTCTTC.

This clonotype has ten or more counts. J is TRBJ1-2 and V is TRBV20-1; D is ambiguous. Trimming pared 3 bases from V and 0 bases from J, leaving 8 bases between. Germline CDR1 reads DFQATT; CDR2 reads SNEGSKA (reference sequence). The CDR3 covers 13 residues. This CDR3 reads CSASLDTNYGYTF. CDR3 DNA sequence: TGCAGTGCTAGCCTTGACACTAACTATGGCTACACCTTC.

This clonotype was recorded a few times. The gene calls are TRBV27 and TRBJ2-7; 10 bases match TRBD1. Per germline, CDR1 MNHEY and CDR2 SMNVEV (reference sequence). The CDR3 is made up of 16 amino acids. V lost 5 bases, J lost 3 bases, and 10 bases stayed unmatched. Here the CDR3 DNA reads TGTGCCAGCAGTCCCAGAACCGGGACAGGGGTCTACGAGCAGTACTTC. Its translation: CASSPRTGTGVYEQYF.

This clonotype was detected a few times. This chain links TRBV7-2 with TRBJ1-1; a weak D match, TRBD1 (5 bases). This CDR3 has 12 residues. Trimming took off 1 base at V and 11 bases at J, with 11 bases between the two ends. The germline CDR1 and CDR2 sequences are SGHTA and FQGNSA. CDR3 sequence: CASSLVEGYAFF. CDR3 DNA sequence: TGTGCCAGCAGCTTAGTCGAGGGGTATGCTTTCTTT.

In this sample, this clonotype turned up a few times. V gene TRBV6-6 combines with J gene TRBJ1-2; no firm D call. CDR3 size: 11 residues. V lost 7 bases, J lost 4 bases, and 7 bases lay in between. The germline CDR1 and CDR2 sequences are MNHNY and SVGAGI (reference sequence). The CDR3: CASKQFYGYTF. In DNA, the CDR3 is TGTGCCAGCAAACAGTTCTATGGCTACACCTTC.

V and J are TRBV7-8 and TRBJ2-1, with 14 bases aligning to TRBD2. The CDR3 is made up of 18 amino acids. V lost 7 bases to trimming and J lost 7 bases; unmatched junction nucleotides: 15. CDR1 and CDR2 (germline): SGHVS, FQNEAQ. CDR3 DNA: TGTGCCAGCACCATCACCGGGACTAGCGGGGGAAGGGGAAATGAGCAGTTCTTC. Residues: CASTITGTSGGRGNEQFF.

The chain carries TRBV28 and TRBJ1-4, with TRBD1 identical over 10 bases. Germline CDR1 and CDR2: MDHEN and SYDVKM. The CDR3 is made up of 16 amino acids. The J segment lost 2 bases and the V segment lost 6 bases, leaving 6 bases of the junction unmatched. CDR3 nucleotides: TGTGCCAGCAGCCCGACAGGGGGCACGACTAATGAAAAACTGTTTTTT. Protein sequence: CASSPTGGTTNEKLFF.

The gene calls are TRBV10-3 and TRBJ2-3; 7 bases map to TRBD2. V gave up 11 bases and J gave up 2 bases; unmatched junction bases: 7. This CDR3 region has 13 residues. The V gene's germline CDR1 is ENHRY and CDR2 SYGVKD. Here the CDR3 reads CAVTAGDTDTQYF. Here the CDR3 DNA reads TGTGCCGTCACGGCGGGGGACACAGATACGCAGTATTTT.

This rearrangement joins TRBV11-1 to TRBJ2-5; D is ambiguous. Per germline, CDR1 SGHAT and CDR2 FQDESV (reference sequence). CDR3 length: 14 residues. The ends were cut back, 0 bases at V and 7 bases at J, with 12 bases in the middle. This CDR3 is CASSLARAPGTQYF. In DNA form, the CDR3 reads TGTGCCAGCAGCTTAGCACGGGCCCCTGGGACCCAGTACTTC.

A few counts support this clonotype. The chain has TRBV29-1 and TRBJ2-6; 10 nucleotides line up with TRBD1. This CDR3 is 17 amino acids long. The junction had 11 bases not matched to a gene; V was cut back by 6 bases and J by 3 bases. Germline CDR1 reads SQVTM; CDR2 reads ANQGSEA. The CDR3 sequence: CSVVRDRGSGGANVLTF. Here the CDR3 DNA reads TGCAGCGTCGTGAGGGACAGGGGATCCGGTGGGGCCAACGTCCTGACTTTC.

Here the CDR3 DNA reads TGTGCCAGCAGCCAAGTGGGGACAGGGGTCTACGAGCAGCCCCAGCATTTT. Translated: CASSQVGTGVYEQPQHF. The V and J genes are TRBV3-1 and TRBJ1-5, with 10 positions matching TRBD1. The CDR3 is 17 amino acids. Trimming at V came to 1 base and at J to 7 bases, leaving 10 bases not matched to a gene. Germline V gives CDR1 LGHDT, CDR2 YNNKEL (reference sequence).

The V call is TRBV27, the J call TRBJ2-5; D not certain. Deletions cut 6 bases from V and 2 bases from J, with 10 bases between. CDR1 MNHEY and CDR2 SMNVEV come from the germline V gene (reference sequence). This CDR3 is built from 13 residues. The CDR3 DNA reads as TGTGCCAGCAGGGGGAAGGAACAAGAGACCCAGTACTTC. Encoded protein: CASRGKEQETQYF.